The TCR beta chain under discussion was sequenced for a study of radiation and T cells in renal cell carcinoma. Study-level background: Nephrectomy followed 15 Gy stereotactic body radiation by 4 weeks. Study-wide points: Top tumor clonotypes rose in blood 2 weeks post-radiation, then contracted.

A word on this clone: Its antigen is as yet unknown.

Time point: blood 2 weeks post-SBRT. This sample's treatment: 15 Gy SBRT to primary tumor, nephrectomy 4 weeks later. After SBRT, blood was collected at 2 and 4 weeks, plus baseline. The tumor was a clear cell renal cell carcinoma. Germline-derived CDR1 and CDR2 are SGHRS and YFSETQ. The CDR3 is made up of 16 amino acids. Trimming removed 5 bases from V and 3 bases from J, with 21 bases in between. Profiling relied on immunoSEQ multiplex PCR, and the TCRdb table lists in-frame clones only, not all of them. The table includes some 120,000 clones, around 81% detected once. The source is a man aged 45 to 65 with renal cell carcinoma. The chain has TRBV5-1 and TRBJ2-7; D may be TRBD1 or TRBD2 (6 bases each). This material consisted of blood, taken from a patient whose treatment included radiotherapy and nephrectomy. As DNA, the CDR3 is TGCGCCAGCAGTCACCGGGACACAAGGGAGGACTACGAGCAGTACTTC. Protein product: CASSHRDTREDYEQYF.